The clone carrying this T cell receptor (beta chain) occurred a few times. Its specificity is unknown. The data are from a study of identical twins' blood T cells. Study-wide findings and caveats: Twin similarity might stem from environmental factors, not only genetics. Shared CDR3 clonotype counts between two donors mainly tracked the product of their cloneset sizes, twins included. Even for out-of-frame TCRbeta, twins reportedly shared V gene usage much more than unrelated donors.

Study processing details: Per-library CDR3 reads ranged about 2.2 to 3.6 million; clonotypes, ~85,000 to ~550,000. TCRdb re-called the 5' RACE reads through MiXCR, storing one row per CDR3 protein. These V and J calls are TCRdb output, not the study's own analysis. The sample has 400,000 or so distinct CDR3 sequences, about 28% seen once. CDR1 and CDR2 (germline): MNHEY, SMNVEV (reference sequence). The CDR3 runs 15 residues. Between the trimmed V and J ends, which lost 1 base and 6 bases, there was a span of 13 bases. The TCR comes from a woman aged 18 to 55 in good health. V and J are TRBV27 and TRBJ1-5; maybe TRBD1 (6 bases). Sequenced sample: PBMCs. The CDR3 loop is CASSLWGAAGQPQHF. CDR3 coding DNA: TGTGCCAGCAGTTTATGGGGGGCGGCGGGTCAGCCCCAGCATTTT.